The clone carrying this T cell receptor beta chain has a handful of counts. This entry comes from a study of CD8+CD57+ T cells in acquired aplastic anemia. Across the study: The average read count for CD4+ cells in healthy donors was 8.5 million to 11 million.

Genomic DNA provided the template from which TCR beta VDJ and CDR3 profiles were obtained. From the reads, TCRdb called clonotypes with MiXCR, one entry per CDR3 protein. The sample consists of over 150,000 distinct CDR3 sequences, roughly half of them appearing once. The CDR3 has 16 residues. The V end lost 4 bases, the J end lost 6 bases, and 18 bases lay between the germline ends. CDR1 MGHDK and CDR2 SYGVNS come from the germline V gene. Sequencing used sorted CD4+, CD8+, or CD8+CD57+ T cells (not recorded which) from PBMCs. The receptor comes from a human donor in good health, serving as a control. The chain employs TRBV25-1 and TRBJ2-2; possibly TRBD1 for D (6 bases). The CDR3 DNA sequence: TGTGCCAGCAGTGCCAGCAGCTCACAGGGTCCCGGGGAGCTGTTTTTT. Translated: CASSASSSQGPGELFF.